Below, 17 T cell receptor beta chains from the same sample are listed, as sequenced in a study of blood T cells in healthy people across ages. A sample-barcoded 5' primer and a J-beta primer mix were used in a second PCR of roughly 7 to 11 cycles. TCRdb re-analysed the 5' RACE reads in MiXCR, keeping a single row per CDR3 protein. This table has over a million distinct CDR3 sequences, 35% to 55% appearing once. Sequences were obtained from blood. These receptors all come from a woman aged 55 to 70 in good health.

The V call is TRBV29-1, the J call TRBJ2-1; 7 nucleotides match TRBD2. The CDR3 runs to 13 residues. Germline V gives CDR1 SQVTM, CDR2 ANQGSEA. The V and J ends lost 4 bases and 4 bases, in that order; junction bases with no gene match: 4. The CDR3 DNA follows: TGCAGCGTTGGGGGGGGTCTATACAATGAGCAGTTCTTC. Translated, it gives CSVGGGLYNEQFF.

This chain links TRBV19 with TRBJ1-2; 7 bases line up with TRBD1. Germline CDR1 reads LNHDA; CDR2 reads SQIVND (reference sequence). The CDR3 runs to 14 residues. V trimming: 4 bases; J trimming: 1 base; junction bases outside the gene matches: 3. The DNA of the CDR3 is TGTGCCAGTAGTACGGACAGGCTTAACTATGGCTACACCTTC. The encoded protein is CASSTDRLNYGYTF.

The chain employs TRBV10-2 and TRBJ2-7; TRBD2 agrees at 10 bases. Per the germline V gene, CDR1 is WSHSY and CDR2 is SAAADI. Trimming removed 10 bases from V and 2 bases from J; junction bases left unmatched: 8. CDR3 length: 14 amino acids. CDR3 protein: CATRTSGTTYEQYF. Written as DNA, the CDR3 is TGCGCCACCAGAACTAGCGGGACCACCTACGAGCAGTACTTC.

This clonotype was seen at least ten times. The rearrangement uses TRBV5-1 and TRBJ2-7; TRBD2 agrees at 8 bases. The V and J ends lost 0 bases and 7 bases, in that order; junction bases with no gene match: 9. Per germline, CDR1 SGHRS and CDR2 YFSETQ. CDR3 size: 15 residues. The CDR3 spells CASSLDARAGGEQYF. The CDR3 DNA follows: TGCGCCAGCAGCTTGGATGCGCGCGCGGGGGGTGAGCAGTACTTC.

In this sample, this clonotype turned up a few times. This chain joins TRBV4-2 and TRBJ1-2, with D possibly TRBD1 on 6 matching bases. The V and J ends lost 0 bases and 4 bases respectively, with 12 bases between them. Germline V CDR1 and CDR2: LGHNA, YNFKEQ. The CDR3 has 15 amino acids. The CDR3 loop is CASSQDGGGAYGYTF. CDR3 sequence (DNA): TGTGCCAGCAGCCAAGATGGAGGGGGGGCCTATGGCTACACCTTC.

This chain links TRBV9 with TRBJ2-1, with TRBD2 matching 7 bases. Germline trimming cut 3 bases from V and 2 bases from J; bases unmatched to any gene: 5. This CDR3 has 15 amino acids. CDR1 is SGDLS, CDR2 YYNGEE, per germline. CDR3 in amino acids: CASSATSVAYNEQFF. The CDR3 bases are TGTGCCAGCAGCGCCACTAGCGTTGCCTACAATGAGCAGTTCTTC.

This clonotype was detected only a few times. V usage is TRBV29-1 and J usage is TRBJ1-2; 7 bases are shared with TRBD1. The CDR3 spans 12 residues. Germline V gene data show CDR1 as SQVTM and CDR2 as ANQGSEA. V was pared by 6 bases and J by 3 bases, with 4 bases of the junction left unmatched. The CDR3 loop reads CSVAQGDYGYTF. The CDR3 nucleotides read TGCAGCGTAGCCCAGGGGGACTATGGCTACACCTTC. Full variable domain (rest looked up from reference TRBV29-1 and TRBJ1-2): SAVISQKPSRDICQRGTSLTIQCQVDSQVTMMFWYRQQPGQSLTLIATANQGSEATYESGFVIDKFPISRPNLTFSTLTVSNMSPEDSSIYLCSVAQGDYGYTFGSGTRLTVV.

The DNA for the CDR3 is TGCAGTGCTACCTTTCAAGGGTGGAGGGATGAGCAGTTCTTC. Its protein is CSATFQGWRDEQFF. The J gene is TRBJ2-1, the V gene TRBV20-1, with a possible D match to TRBD2 (6 bases). CDR3 length: 14 amino acids. V lost 4 bases, J lost 8 bases, and 18 bases lay in between. Germline V gene sequence: CDR1 DFQATT, CDR2 SNEGSKA (reference sequence).

This chain connects TRBV3-1 to TRBJ2-5; 7 bases match TRBD1. The DNA end is a closer match to TRBJ2-7, so the J assignment may be wrong. Germline loops: CDR1 LGHDT, CDR2 YNNKEL (reference sequence). The CDR3 totals 14 residues. In DNA, the CDR3 is TGTGCCAGCAGCATTTACAGGGGTGCGGACGAGCAGTACTTC. Its protein product is CASSIYRGADEQYF.

J is TRBJ2-7 and V is TRBV10-3; 11 bases agree with TRBD2. Unmatched junction bases numbered 11, after V lost 6 bases and J lost 7 bases. CDR3 length: 15 amino acids. Looked up from germline, CDR1 is ENHRY and CDR2 is SYGVKD. The CDR3 DNA is TGTGCCATCAGACTAGCGGGAGATCATAGGAATGAGCAGTACTTC. Encoded protein: CAIRLAGDHRNEQYF.

This clonotype was counted a few times. CDR3 loop: CATRERGTDTQYF. Written as DNA, the CDR3 is TGTGCCACGCGGGAGCGGGGCACAGATACGCAGTATTTT. V is TRBV12-3 or TRBV12-4 and J is TRBJ2-3, with TRBD2 identical over 7 bases. The CDR3 extends over 13 amino acids. The V gene end was trimmed by 10 bases and the J gene end by 1 base; junction bases not matched to a gene: 5.

This chain joins TRBV28 and TRBJ2-1, with D perhaps matching TRBD2 (6 bases). V shed 5 bases and J shed 9 bases, with 11 bases lying between them. Germline-derived CDR1 and CDR2 are MDHEN and SYDVKM. CDR3 size: 12 residues. CDR3 amino acids: CASSRLVPEQFF. The CDR3 bases are TGTGCCAGCAGTAGACTAGTCCCTGAGCAGTTCTTC. The full variable domain, with the rest looked up from reference TRBV28 and TRBJ2-1, is DVKVTQSSRYLVKRTGEKVFLECVQDMDHENMFWYRQDPGLGLRLIYFSYDVKMKEKGDIPEGYSVSREKKERFSLILESASTNQTSMYLCASSRLVPEQFFGPGTRLTVL.

This clonotype was counted only a few times. The rearrangement uses TRBV12-3 or TRBV12-4 and TRBJ2-3, with a tentative D call TRBD2 (6 bases). V lost 3 bases and J lost 3, with 10 bases in between. The CDR3 is 14 amino acids. CDR3: CASSLRGLTDTQYF. CDR3 nucleotides: TGTGCCAGCAGTTTGAGGGGACTTACAGATACGCAGTATTTT.

J is TRBJ2-7 and V is TRBV21-1; TRBD1 is taken as the D call from the table, unchecked against the DNA. TRBV21-1 corresponds to a pseudogene. The CDR3 extends over 15 amino acids. CDR3 sequence (DNA): TGTGCCAGCAGCCGCCCGGGACAGGGTCCAGGCGAGCAGTACTTC. It encodes CASSRPGQGPGEQYF.

V gene TRBV7-7 combines with J gene TRBJ1-1; D might be TRBD1 (5 bases). The CDR3 contains 13 residues. Germline loops: CDR1 SSHAT, CDR2 FNYEAQ (reference sequence). With 5 bases removed from V and 2 bases from J, the gap between germline ends came to 9 bases. The CDR3 nucleotides read TGTGCCAGCAGCCGAGGGGAAAACACTGAAGCTTTCTTT. This gives the protein CASSRGENTEAFF.

The rearrangement links TRBV9 to TRBJ1-1, with D possibly being TRBD1 (6 bases). This CDR3 has 15 residues. Trimming pared 0 bases from V and 2 bases from J, leaving 11 bases between. CDR1 SGDLS and CDR2 YYNGEE come from the germline V gene. The CDR3 sequence: CASSVEETGNTEAFF. The DNA for the CDR3 is TGTGCCAGCAGCGTAGAAGAGACAGGTAACACTGAAGCTTTCTTT.

This clonotype was picked up one time. V usage is TRBV6-1 and J usage is TRBJ2-5, with D possibly TRBD1 on 6 matching bases. The J call may be incorrect, as the DNA end agrees better with TRBJ2-7. The CDR3 is 13 amino acids. The germline V gene has CDR1 MNHNS and CDR2 SASEGT. In nucleotides, the CDR3 is TGTGCCAGCAGTGAGGGCAGGGGCCACGAGCAGTACTTC. As protein: CASSEGRGHEQYF.